This is a list of T cell receptor beta chains from one sample in a study of CD8+ T cells in alopecia areata. Profiled with immunoSEQ multiplex PCR; TCRdb holds only in-frame clones, not every one. The sample lists roughly 40,000 clones; roughly 65% were seen once. The sample here was CD8+ T cells sorted from blood, taken at week 4, from a patient treated with tofacitinib. All receptors come from a human donor with alopecia areata. The CDR3 runs from the conserved cysteine through the conserved F or W. Each record gives: V gene, D gene, J gene, clone size, CDR3 DNA, CDR3 protein. A D gene is named only where the DNA matches it firmly. Clone sizes are given selectively: once, few, many, or a class where the clone is expanded.

V gene: TRBV2
D gene: .
J gene: TRBJ2-6
clone size: .
CDR3 DNA: TGTGCCAGCAGTTGGGACTCCAGCTCTGGGGCCAACGTCCTGACTTTC
CDR3 protein: CASSWDSSSGANVLTF

V gene: TRBV11-2
D gene: .
J gene: TRBJ2-1
clone size: .
CDR3 DNA: TGTGCCAGCAGGGAGACCCGGGACCTATTGGGGGAGCAGTTCTTC
CDR3 protein: CASRETRDLLGEQFF

V gene: TRBV9
D gene: TRBD2
J gene: TRBJ2-3
clone size: few
CDR3 DNA: TGTGCCAGCAGCGTAAACGGGGGGGCCATAGATACGCAGTATTTT
CDR3 protein: CASSVNGGAIDTQYF

V gene: TRBV4-3
D gene: .
J gene: TRBJ2-1
clone size: .
CDR3 DNA: TGCGCCAGCAGCCAAGTGGAGGGGGCCTCCTACAATGAGCAGTTCTTC
CDR3 protein: CASSQVEGASYNEQFF

V gene: TRBV19
D gene: TRBD1
J gene: TRBJ1-1
clone size: .
CDR3 DNA: TGTGCCAGTATCGTCCACAATCCAGGGGGCACTGAAGCTTTCTTT
CDR3 protein: CASIVHNPGGTEAFF

V gene: TRBV30
D gene: .
J gene: TRBJ1-5
clone size: .
CDR3 DNA: TGTGCCTGGAGTGGCGGGGCTAAGTATCAGCCCCAGCATTTT
CDR3 protein: CAWSGGAKYQPQHF

V gene: TRBV30
D gene: TRBD1
J gene: TRBJ1-1
clone size: .
CDR3 DNA: TGTGCCTGGAGGACAGGGGCGGGCACTGAAGCTTTCTTT
CDR3 protein: CAWRTGAGTEAFF

V gene: TRBV29-1
D gene: .
J gene: TRBJ2-2
clone size: .
CDR3 DNA: TGCAGCGTCGCCGATGGACGGCTGAACACCGGGGAGCTGTTTTTT
CDR3 protein: CSVADGRLNTGELFF

V gene: TRBV5-6
D gene: .
J gene: TRBJ1-4
clone size: .
CDR3 DNA: TGTGCCAGCAGCTCACTGACCGACGCCCAGGGGGAAAAACTGTTTTTT
CDR3 protein: CASSSLTDAQGEKLFF

V gene: TRBV29-1
D gene: TRBD1
J gene: TRBJ2-7
clone size: few
CDR3 DNA: TGCAGCGTCCAAGACTCCGCGACAGGGGACTACGAGCAGTACTTC
CDR3 protein: CSVQDSATGDYEQYF

V gene: TRBV27
D gene: TRBD1
J gene: TRBJ2-4
clone size: .
CDR3 DNA: TGTGCCAGCAGCCAAATCACAGGGGGCACCAAAAACATTCAGTACTTC
CDR3 protein: CASSQITGGTKNIQYF

V gene: TRBV7-9
D gene: .
J gene: TRBJ2-1
clone size: .
CDR3 DNA: TGTGCCAGCAACCACGGAGGGAATGAGCAGTTCTTC
CDR3 protein: CASNHGGNEQFF

V gene: TRBV27
D gene: TRBD2
J gene: TRBJ2-3
clone size: .
CDR3 DNA: TGTGCCAGCAGTGTCACTAGCGGGGACACAGATACGCAGTATTTT
CDR3 protein: CASSVTSGDTDTQYF

V gene: TRBV13
D gene: .
J gene: TRBJ1-1
clone size: .
CDR3 DNA: TGTGCCAGCAGCTTGTCGGGCAGGGCGGCTTTCTTT
CDR3 protein: CASSLSGRAAFF

V gene: TRBV29-1
D gene: TRBD1
J gene: TRBJ2-2
clone size: .
CDR3 DNA: TGCAGCGCCCAACAGGGGGCCGGGGAGCTGTTTTTT
CDR3 protein: CSAQQGAGELFF

V gene: TRBV19
D gene: .
J gene: TRBJ1-5
clone size: .
CDR3 DNA: TGTGCCAGTAGTATGGCGCTGACAGGACGGGATAGCAATCAGCCCCAGCATTTT
CDR3 protein: CASSMALTGRDSNQPQHF

V gene: TRBV10-2
D gene: .
J gene: TRBJ2-3
clone size: .
CDR3 DNA: TGCGCCAGCAGTGCGTCAGCGGTAGTCCCAGATACGCAGTATTTT
CDR3 protein: CASSASAVVPDTQYF

V gene: TRBV13
D gene: TRBD1
J gene: TRBJ1-2
clone size: .
CDR3 DNA: TGTGCCAGCAGCTACGGGACAGCTAGCTACACCTTC
CDR3 protein: CASSYGTASYTF

V gene: TRBV27
D gene: TRBD1
J gene: TRBJ2-1
clone size: .
CDR3 DNA: TGTGCCAGCAGTAGGGACAGGCCTACAATGCGCGAGCAGTTCTTC
CDR3 protein: CASSRDRPTMREQFF

V gene: TRBV29-1
D gene: TRBD2
J gene: TRBJ2-7
clone size: .
CDR3 DNA: TGCAGCGTTCGCACGACTAGCCCCTCCTACGAGCAGTACTTC
CDR3 protein: CSVRTTSPSYEQYF

V gene: TRBV29-1
D gene: .
J gene: TRBJ1-2
clone size: few
CDR3 DNA: TGCAGCGTTGGTCGGCAGGGGACTGGCTACACCTTC
CDR3 protein: CSVGRQGTGYTF

V gene: TRBV25-1
D gene: TRBD1
J gene: TRBJ1-6
clone size: .
CDR3 DNA: TGTGCCAGCAGTGGCGGGACAGGGACAATATCTTATAATTCACCCCTCCACTTT
CDR3 protein: CASSGGTGTISYNSPLHF

V gene: TRBV30
D gene: TRBD1
J gene: TRBJ2-1
clone size: .
CDR3 DNA: TGTGCCTGGACAGGGGGTGACTACAATGAGCAGTTCTTC
CDR3 protein: CAWTGGDYNEQFF

V gene: TRBV29-1
D gene: .
J gene: TRBJ1-2
clone size: once
CDR3 DNA: TGCAGCGTACTGGACAGTTCCCTGGGTGGCTACACCTTC
CDR3 protein: CSVLDSSLGGYTF

V gene: TRBV27
D gene: .
J gene: TRBJ2-7
clone size: .
CDR3 DNA: TGTGCCAGCAGTCCCCAGGGGGGCAGGGGCCAATCCTACGAGCAGTACTTC
CDR3 protein: CASSPQGGRGQSYEQYF

V gene: TRBV7-9
D gene: .
J gene: TRBJ2-3
clone size: few
CDR3 DNA: TGTGCCAGCAGGGGTCCGGGAACAGATACGCAGTATTTT
CDR3 protein: CASRGPGTDTQYF

V gene: TRBV9
D gene: TRBD2
J gene: TRBJ2-7
clone size: .
CDR3 DNA: TGTGCCAGCAGCGCAACCGGGGGGACTTCGCGAGAGCAGTACTTC
CDR3 protein: CASSATGGTSREQYF

V gene: TRBV20-1
D gene: .
J gene: TRBJ2-1
clone size: few
CDR3 DNA: TGCAGTGCTAGAGTGGGTAATGAGCAGTTCTTC
CDR3 protein: CSARVGNEQFF

V gene: TRBV29-1
D gene: TRBD2
J gene: TRBJ2-7
clone size: .
CDR3 DNA: TGCAGCGCTGGAGCGGGGGGCTCCTACGAGCAGTACTTC
CDR3 protein: CSAGAGGSYEQYF

V gene: TRBV5-6
D gene: .
J gene: TRBJ2-7
clone size: .
CDR3 DNA: TGTGCCAGCAGCTTGGAGGGGGTCTACGAGCAGTACTTC
CDR3 protein: CASSLEGVYEQYF

V gene: TRBV29-1
D gene: .
J gene: TRBJ1-2
clone size: .
CDR3 DNA: TGCAGCGTTGAGGTGGCAGGGCAGTATGGCTACACCTTC
CDR3 protein: CSVEVAGQYGYTF

V gene: TRBV11-3
D gene: .
J gene: TRBJ2-6
clone size: .
CDR3 DNA: TGTGCCAGCAGCTTAGGTCTTGGAGGACAGAACGTCCTGACTTTC
CDR3 protein: CASSLGLGGQNVLTF

V gene: TRBV27
D gene: TRBD1
J gene: TRBJ1-5
clone size: .
CDR3 DNA: TGTGCCAGCAACAACAGGGGGAAGGATCAGCCCCAGCATTTT
CDR3 protein: CASNNRGKDQPQHF

V gene: TRBV10-2
D gene: TRBD2
J gene: TRBJ2-3
clone size: .
CDR3 DNA: TGCGCCAGCAGTGAGGGTGCTAGCGGGAACACAGATACGCAGTATTTT
CDR3 protein: CASSEGASGNTDTQYF

V gene: TRBV2
D gene: .
J gene: TRBJ2-3
clone size: .
CDR3 DNA: TGTGCCAGCAGTGTCAAAAGTTTTGATACGCAGTATTTT
CDR3 protein: CASSVKSFDTQYF

V gene: TRBV25-1
D gene: .
J gene: TRBJ2-7
clone size: .
CDR3 DNA: TGTGCCAGCAGGGAAGGCTACGAGCAGTACTTC
CDR3 protein: CASREGYEQYF